Shown below are 18 T cell receptor beta chains from a single sample sequenced in a study of T cells in Graves' hyperthyroidism and ophthalmopathy. Template material for amplifying TCR beta CDR3 regions consisted of RNA transcripts. Researchers ran a first-round RT-PCR on the TCR CDR3 using the HTBI primer set. One entry per CDR3 protein results from TCRdb running MiXCR on the multiplex PCR reads. Here the sample spans about 410,000 distinct CDR3 sequences, about 14% being singletons. Specimen: blood. All receptors derive from a woman in her thirties with Graves' ophthalmopathy.

The chain is built from TRBV5-1 and TRBJ1-4; 9 bases map to TRBD1. The germline V gene has CDR1 SGHRS and CDR2 YFSETQ. CDR3 length: 14 amino acids. V gave up 0 bases and J gave up 10 bases; unmatched junction bases: 4. The CDR3 is CASSLDQTGGKLFF. CDR3 sequence (DNA): TGCGCCAGCAGCTTGGATCAGACAGGGGGAAAACTGTTTTTT.

At least ten counts were recorded for this clonotype. The chain carries TRBV28 and TRBJ1-1, with D maybe TRBD1 (5 bases). Trimming cost V 6 bases and J 5 bases, with 10 bases left between them. CDR1 is MDHEN, CDR2 SYDVKM, per germline. The length of the CDR3 is 12 residues. CDR3 DNA sequence: TGTGCCAGCAGCCTACGACAGACTGAAGCTTTCTTT. Protein: CASSLRQTEAFF.

The chain couples TRBV2 to TRBJ1-6; TRBD1 might be the D (5 bases). The CDR3 length is 15 residues. Trimming left V 6 bases short and J 9 bases short, with 18 bases between. Germline CDR1 SNHLY, CDR2 FYNNEI. The CDR3 loop is CASRVTSLGTSPLHF. DNA for the CDR3: TGTGCCAGCAGAGTCACCTCGTTGGGGACTTCACCCCTCCACTTT.

The chain recombines TRBV2 with TRBJ1-1; tentative D call: TRBD1 (5 bases). Germline CDR1 is SNHLY and CDR2 is FYNNEI. The CDR3 consists of 13 residues. Deletions cut 6 bases from V and 6 bases from J, with 14 bases between. CDR3 DNA: TGTGCCAGCAGCAAAACGGGGCCAGCTGAAGCTTTCTTT. Amino acid sequence: CASSKTGPAEAFF.

This clonotype was detected ten times or more. The V call is TRBV19, the J call TRBJ1-5; D possibly corresponds to TRBD1 (6 bases). The germline gives CDR1 LNHDA, CDR2 SQIVND (reference sequence). The V end was cut by 10 bases, the J end by 4 bases, with 23 bases between. The CDR3 is 16 amino acids. In nucleotides, the CDR3 is TGTGCCACCCCGGGGGGACAACGAGCGAAAAATCAGCCCCAGCATTTT. Amino acids: CATPGGQRAKNQPQHF.

The table lists this clonotype with a few counts. This sequence joins TRBV10-2 and TRBJ1-1, with 9 bases lining up with TRBD1. The CDR3 runs to 15 residues. Germline assignment: CDR1 WSHSY and CDR2 SAAADI. The junction had 3 bases not matched to a gene; V was cut back by 4 bases and J by 0 bases. CDR3 protein: CASSGDRAVNTEAFF. The CDR3 DNA follows: TGCGCCAGCAGTGGGGACAGGGCTGTGAACACTGAAGCTTTCTTT.

In this sample, this clonotype turned up many times. This chain uses TRBV14 with TRBJ1-2; 9 bases fit TRBD1. The J segment lost 8 bases and the V segment lost 5 bases, leaving 24 bases of the junction unmatched. The CDR3 length is 19 residues. The V gene's germline CDR1 is SGHDN and CDR2 FVKESK. The chain's CDR3 is CASSYTKTDAGTGYSGYTF. The CDR3 nucleotides read TGTGCCAGCAGCTATACGAAAACTGATGCCGGGACAGGGTATTCGGGCTACACCTTC.

There are many counts of this clonotype. CDR3 DNA sequence: TGCAGTGCTTTAGCAGATACGCAGTATTTT. Encoded protein: CSALADTQYF. This chain uses TRBV20-1 with TRBJ2-3; D is uncertain. Looked up from germline, CDR1 is DFQATT and CDR2 is SNEGSKA (reference sequence). The CDR3 runs 10 residues. V was cut by 5 bases and J by 4 bases, with 4 bases left in between.

The V and J genes are TRBV12-3 or TRBV12-4 and TRBJ2-1, with TRBD1 matching 7 bases. The ends lost 2 bases at V and 6 bases at J; junction bases unmatched: 7. CDR3 size: 15 residues. The CDR3 is CASSLRAGGFNEQFF. In nucleotides, the CDR3 is TGTGCCAGCAGTTTAAGGGCAGGGGGATTCAATGAGCAGTTCTTC.

The rearrangement links TRBV7-8 to TRBJ2-3; 9 nucleotides align to TRBD2. CDR1 SGHVS and CDR2 FQNEAQ come from the germline V gene. CDR3 length: 18 amino acids. J gave up 2 bases and V 5 bases, and 14 bases lay outside the gene matches. In DNA, the CDR3 is TGTGCCAGCAGCCTAGGGGGGAAAAAGCGGGGGGACACAGATACGCAGTATTTT. It is translated as CASSLGGKKRGDTDTQYF.

This clonotype appeared many times. V usage is TRBV27 and J usage is TRBJ2-1; tentative D call: TRBD1 (5 bases). The CDR3 is 15 amino acids. V lost 3 bases and J lost 4, with 13 bases in between. Germline V lookup: CDR1 MNHEY, CDR2 SMNVEV (reference sequence). CDR3: CASSLGQDPYNEQFF. As DNA, the CDR3 is TGTGCCAGCAGTTTGGGGCAGGACCCTTACAATGAGCAGTTCTTC.

This clonotype was seen repeatedly, ten times or more. The chain recombines TRBV2 with TRBJ2-2; TRBD1 matches 8 bases. The CDR3 is 15 amino acids. Trimming took 5 bases from V and 2 from J; bases not matched to a gene: 4. CDR1 is SNHLY and CDR2 is FYNNEI in the germline V gene. In DNA form, the CDR3 reads TGTGCCAGCAGTTTTGGACAGGGAAACACCGGGGAGCTGTTTTTT. Residues: CASSFGQGNTGELFF.

This clonotype was observed many times. This sequence joins TRBV30 and TRBJ2-3; TRBD2 aligns across 10 bases. The germline CDR1 and CDR2 sequences are GTSNPN and SVGIG (reference sequence). The CDR3 has 15 amino acids. Germline trimming cut 3 bases from V and 5 bases from J; bases unmatched to any gene: 8. The CDR3 region has the DNA TGTGCCTGGAGCGGTAGCGGGGGGAAGGGAGATACGCAGTATTTT. It specifies CAWSGSGGKGDTQYF.

This clonotype has at least ten counts. This chain links TRBV3-1 with TRBJ2-3, with D possibly TRBD2 on 5 matching bases. This CDR3 contains 16 residues. Trimming took 4 bases from V and 2 from J, leaving 16 bases between them. Germline V gene data show CDR1 as LGHDT and CDR2 as YNNKEL (reference sequence). CDR3 DNA: TGTGCCAGCAGCCCTCGTTCCGGGAAAAACACAGATACGCAGTATTTT. Translating gives CASSPRSGKNTDTQYF.

This clonotype was observed at least ten times. The chain joins TRBV18 to TRBJ2-1, with D possibly being TRBD1 (5 bases). The V end was cut by 1 base, the J end by 7 bases, with 14 bases between. The length of the CDR3 is 15 residues. From germline, CDR1 is KGHSH and CDR2 LQKENI. The CDR3 DNA is TGTGCCAGCTCACCACGGTTGAAGGGGTGGAATGAGCAGTTCTTC. It yields the protein CASSPRLKGWNEQFF.

This clonotype was seen more than once but under ten times. CDR3 coding DNA: TGTGCCACCAGTGATTTTGAGCGGGGGGCCAGCCTGGAGACCCAGTACTTC. Its translation is CATSDFERGASLETQYF. This rearrangement joins TRBV24-1 to TRBJ2-5; TRBD2 matches at 9 bases. Germline CDR1 reads KGHDR; CDR2 reads SFDVKD. Trimming cost V 1 base and J 5 bases; bases outside gene matches: 10. The CDR3 is 17 amino acids.

In its sample, this clonotype was seen many times. V usage is TRBV7-9 and J usage is TRBJ2-1, with a tentative D call TRBD2 (7 bases). From germline, CDR1 is SEHNR and CDR2 FQNEAQ (reference sequence). The CDR3 runs to 13 residues. With 10 bases removed from V and 6 bases from J, the gap between germline ends came to 16 bases. CDR3 bases: TGTGCCACTATCTTTGCGGGGGCCAATGAGCAGTTCTTC. This codes for CATIFAGANEQFF.

The sample holds a few counts of this clonotype. This chain joins TRBV6-1 and TRBJ2-7; weak D call: TRBD2 (6 bases). The CDR3 is 12 amino acids. From germline, CDR1 is MNHNS and CDR2 SASEGT. V was cut by 6 bases and J by 6 bases, with 12 bases left in between. CDR3 sequence: CASSQEGFEQYF. The CDR3 coding sequence is TGTGCCAGCAGCCAGGAGGGGTTCGAGCAGTACTTC.